This T cell receptor beta chain comes out of a study of CD8+ T cells in alopecia areata. Sequencing templates came from extracted RNA that was reverse transcribed into cDNA. This table comes from immunoSEQ multiplex PCR, and its TCRdb copy is limited to in-frame clones, with some not included. The data contain 110,000 to 150,000 clones, around 50% of them singletons. Between the trimmed V and J ends, which lost 4 bases and 4 bases, there was a span of 13 bases. The CDR3 sequence is 14 residues long. Looked up from germline, CDR1 is ENHRY and CDR2 is SYGVKD. The specimen comprised CD4+ T cells sorted from blood, sampled at week 0. This receptor was taken from a human donor with alopecia areata. V and J are TRBV10-3 and TRBJ1-1; D is uncertain. The CDR3 here is CAISGPALVTEAFF. CDR3 in DNA: TGTGCCATCAGTGGCCCGGCCTTGGTCACTGAAGCTTTCTTT.